The 6 T cell receptor beta chains given below trace back to one sample, sequenced in a study of CD8 T cells in ankylosing spondylitis. In TCRdb, the 5' RACE reads were re-called with MiXCR into one record per CDR3 protein. Of some 300,000 distinct CDR3 sequences listed, less than 25% are singletons. Sequencing used blood, either unsorted or a sorted T cell fraction (not recorded which). The receptors come from a female donor with ankylosing spondylitis or in good health (not recorded which).

The J gene is TRBJ2-7, the V gene TRBV29-1; 7 nucleotides align to TRBD2. CDR1 is SQVTM, CDR2 ANQGSEA, per germline. After removal of 7 bases from V and 5 bases from J, the junction contained 8 bases not matched to a gene. The CDR3 contains 12 residues. In nucleotides, the CDR3 is TGCAGCGCCCAGACTAGCTATCACGAGCAGTACTTC. Amino acids: CSAQTSYHEQYF.

V and J are TRBV11-2 and TRBJ2-3; D is undetermined. Between the trimmed V and J ends, which lost 3 bases and 7 bases, there was a span of 2 bases. This CDR3 is built from 10 residues. Germline CDR1 reads SGHAT; CDR2 reads FQNNGV. The CDR3 here is CASSFHTQYF. CDR3 DNA sequence: TGTGCCAGCAGCTTTCATACGCAGTATTTT.

This clonotype appeared a few times. The CDR3 DNA follows: TGTGCCATCAGTGATGACGGTCGGGGGCGAATCCAAGAGACCCAGTACTTC. Its translation is CAISDDGRGRIQETQYF. The V gene is TRBV10-3, the J gene TRBJ2-5; D possibly uses TRBD1 or TRBD2 (6 bases each). The V gene lost 3 bases and the J gene lost 1 base, with 18 bases spanning the gap. CDR3 size: 17 residues. Germline loops: CDR1 ENHRY, CDR2 SYGVKD.

The sample holds many counts of this clonotype. The V and J genes are TRBV4-3 and TRBJ2-7; D might be TRBD1 (8 bases). This CDR3 is 14 amino acids long. V shed 4 bases and J shed 4 bases, with 14 bases lying between them. Germline V gene data show CDR1 as LGHNA and CDR2 as YSLEER. The CDR3 reads CASSLGQGGYEQYF. The DNA for the CDR3 is TGCGCCAGCAGCCTTGGACAGGGAGGGTACGAGCAGTACTTC.

This chain joins TRBV20-1 and TRBJ2-1, with TRBD2 matching over 11 bases. The CDR3 totals 16 residues. J was trimmed by 1 base and V by 3 bases; bases with no gene match: 5. Per the germline V gene, CDR1 is DFQATT and CDR2 is SNEGSKA (reference sequence). CDR3 residues: CSARRGLAVSYNEQFF. In DNA form, the CDR3 reads TGCAGTGCTAGGCGGGGACTAGCGGTTTCCTACAATGAGCAGTTCTTC.

This clonotype appeared a few times. CDR3 amino acids: CATQGLAGPNGLHEQFF. The CDR3, as DNA: TGTGCCACCCAAGGACTAGCGGGCCCCAACGGGTTGCATGAGCAGTTCTTC. The chain uses TRBV18 and TRBJ2-1, with 11 positions matching TRBD2. The CDR3 loop spans 17 amino acids. With V trimmed by 10 bases and J by 8 bases, 19 bases remained unmatched. The V gene's germline CDR1 is KGHSH and CDR2 LQKENI.